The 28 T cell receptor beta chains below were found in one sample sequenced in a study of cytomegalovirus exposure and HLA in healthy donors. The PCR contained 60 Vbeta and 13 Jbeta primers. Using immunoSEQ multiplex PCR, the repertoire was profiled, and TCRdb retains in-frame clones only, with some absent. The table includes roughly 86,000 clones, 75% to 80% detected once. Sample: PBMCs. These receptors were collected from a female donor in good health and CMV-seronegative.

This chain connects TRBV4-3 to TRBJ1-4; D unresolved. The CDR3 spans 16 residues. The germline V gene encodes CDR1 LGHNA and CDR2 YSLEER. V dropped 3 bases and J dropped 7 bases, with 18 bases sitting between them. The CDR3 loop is CASSQGNGNQVEKLFF. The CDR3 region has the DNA TGCGCCAGCAGCCAGGGCAACGGGAACCAGGTTGAAAAACTGTTTTTT.

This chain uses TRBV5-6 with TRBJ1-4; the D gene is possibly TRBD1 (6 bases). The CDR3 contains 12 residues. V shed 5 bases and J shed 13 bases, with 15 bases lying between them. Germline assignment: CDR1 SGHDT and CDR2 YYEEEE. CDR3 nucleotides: TGTGCCAGCAGATCCCCCGGGACAAGACTGTTTTTT. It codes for CASRSPGTRLFF.

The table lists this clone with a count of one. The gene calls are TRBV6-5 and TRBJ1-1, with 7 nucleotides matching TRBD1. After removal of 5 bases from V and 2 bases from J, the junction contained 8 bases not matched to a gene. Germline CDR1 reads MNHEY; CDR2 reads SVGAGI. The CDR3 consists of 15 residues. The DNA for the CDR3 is TGTGCCAGCAGTCCTCCGGGACAGCCAAACACTGAAGCTTTCTTT. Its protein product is CASSPPGQPNTEAFF.

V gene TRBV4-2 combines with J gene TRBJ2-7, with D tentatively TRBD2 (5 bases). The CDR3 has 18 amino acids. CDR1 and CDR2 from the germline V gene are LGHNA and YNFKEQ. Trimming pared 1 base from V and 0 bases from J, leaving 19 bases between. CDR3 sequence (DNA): TGTGCCAGCAGCCAAGCCCACGACCGGGAAATATCCTCCTACGAGCAGTACTTC. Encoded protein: CASSQAHDREISSYEQYF.

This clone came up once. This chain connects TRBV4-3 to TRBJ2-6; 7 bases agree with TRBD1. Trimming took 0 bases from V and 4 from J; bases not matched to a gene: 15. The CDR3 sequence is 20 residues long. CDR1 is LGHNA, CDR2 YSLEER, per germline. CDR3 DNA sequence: TGCGCCAGCAGCCAAGAAAGCCTGGACAGGAGACCCTCCGGGGCCAACGTCCTGACTTTC. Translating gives CASSQESLDRRPSGANVLTF.

CDR3 bases: TGTGCCAGCAGTGACGCGAGGTCCTACGAGCAGTACTTC. This encodes CASSDARSYEQYF. The chain employs TRBV25-1 and TRBJ2-7; D unresolved. Germline CDR1 MGHDK, CDR2 SYGVNS. V was trimmed by 3 bases and J by 1 base, leaving 7 bases between them. This CDR3 spans 13 amino acids.

CDR3 amino acids: CASSTQGAAEAFF. The CDR3 DNA follows: TGTGCCAGTAGTACTCAGGGGGCGGCTGAAGCTTTCTTT. This sequence joins TRBV19 and TRBJ1-1, with TRBD1 identical over 8 bases. Per the germline V gene, CDR1 is LNHDA and CDR2 is SQIVND (reference sequence). The length of the CDR3 is 13 residues. J gave up 6 bases and V 4 bases, and 4 bases lay outside the gene matches.

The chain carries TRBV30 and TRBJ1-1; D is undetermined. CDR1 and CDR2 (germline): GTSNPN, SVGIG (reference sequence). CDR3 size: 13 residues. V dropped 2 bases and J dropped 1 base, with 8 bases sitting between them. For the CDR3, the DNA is TGTGCCTGGAGTATGAGAAGGAACACTGAAGCTTTCTTT. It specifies CAWSMRRNTEAFF.

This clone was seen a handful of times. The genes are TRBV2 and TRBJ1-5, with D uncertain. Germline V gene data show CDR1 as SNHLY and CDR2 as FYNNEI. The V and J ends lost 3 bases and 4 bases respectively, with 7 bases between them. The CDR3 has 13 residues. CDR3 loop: CASSESQNQPQHF. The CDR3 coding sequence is TGTGCCAGCAGTGAGTCCCAAAATCAGCCCCAGCATTTT.

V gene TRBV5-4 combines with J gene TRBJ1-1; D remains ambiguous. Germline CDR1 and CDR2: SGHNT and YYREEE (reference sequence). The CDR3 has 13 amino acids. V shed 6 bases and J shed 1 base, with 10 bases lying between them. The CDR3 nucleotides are TGTGCCAGCACAGAGCGGGGGAACACTGAAGCTTTCTTT. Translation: CASTERGNTEAFF.

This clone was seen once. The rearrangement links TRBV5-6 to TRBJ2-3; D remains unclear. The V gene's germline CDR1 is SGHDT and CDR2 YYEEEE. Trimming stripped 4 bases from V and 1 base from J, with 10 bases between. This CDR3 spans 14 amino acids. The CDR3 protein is CASSHLEGTDTQYF. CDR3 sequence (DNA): TGTGCCAGCAGCCACCTAGAGGGCACAGATACGCAGTATTTT. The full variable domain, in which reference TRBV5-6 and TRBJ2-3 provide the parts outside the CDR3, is DAGVTQSPTHLIKTRGQQVTLRCSPKSGHDTVSWYQQALGQGPQFIFQYYEEEERQRGNFPDRFSGHQFPNYSSELNVNALLLGDSALYLCASSHLEGTDTQYFGPGTRLTVL.

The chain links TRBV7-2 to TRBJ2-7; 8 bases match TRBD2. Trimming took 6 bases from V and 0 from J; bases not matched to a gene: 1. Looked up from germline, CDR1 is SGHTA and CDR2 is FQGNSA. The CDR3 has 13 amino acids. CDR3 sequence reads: CASRSGGSYEQYF. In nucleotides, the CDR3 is TGTGCCAGCAGGAGCGGGGGCTCCTACGAGCAGTACTTC.

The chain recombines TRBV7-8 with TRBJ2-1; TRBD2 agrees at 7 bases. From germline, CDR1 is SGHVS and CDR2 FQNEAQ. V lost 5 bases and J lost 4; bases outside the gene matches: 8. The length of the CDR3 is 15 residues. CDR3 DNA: TGTGCCAGCAGCCCATCCGGGGGGTCTTACAATGAGCAGTTCTTC. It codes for CASSPSGGSYNEQFF.

The CDR3 reads CAISSTSGGIMNTEAFF. As DNA, the CDR3 is TGTGCCATCAGCAGCACTTCAGGGGGCATTATGAACACTGAAGCTTTCTTT. The V call is TRBV10-3, the J call TRBJ1-1; TRBD1 matches at 8 bases. Germline V gene sequence: CDR1 ENHRY, CDR2 SYGVKD. V lost 6 bases to trimming and J lost 0 bases; unmatched junction nucleotides: 12. The CDR3 has 17 amino acids.

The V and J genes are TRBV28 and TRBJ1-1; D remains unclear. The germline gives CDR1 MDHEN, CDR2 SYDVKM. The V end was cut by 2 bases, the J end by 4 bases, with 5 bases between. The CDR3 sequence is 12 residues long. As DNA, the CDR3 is TGTGCCAGCAGTTTAGTCGGCACTGAAGCTTTCTTT. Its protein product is CASSLVGTEAFF.

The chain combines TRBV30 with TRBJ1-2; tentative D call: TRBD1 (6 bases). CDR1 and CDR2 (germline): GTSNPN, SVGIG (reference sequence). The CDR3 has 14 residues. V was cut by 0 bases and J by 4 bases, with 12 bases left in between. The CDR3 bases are TGTGCCTGGAGTGTAAAGGGGGAAACCTATGGCTACACCTTC. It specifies CAWSVKGETYGYTF. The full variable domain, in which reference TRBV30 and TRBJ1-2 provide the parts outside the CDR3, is SQTIHQWPATLVQPVGSPLSLECTVEGTSNPNLYWYRQAAGRGLQLLFYSVGIGQISSEVPQNLSASRPQDRQFILSSKKLLLSDSGFYLCAWSVKGETYGYTFGSGTRLTVV.

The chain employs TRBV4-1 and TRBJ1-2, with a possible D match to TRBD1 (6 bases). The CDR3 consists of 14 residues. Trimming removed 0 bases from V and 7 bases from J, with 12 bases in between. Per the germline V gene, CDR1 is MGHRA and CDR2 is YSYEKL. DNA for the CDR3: TGCGCCAGCAGCCAAGATAACGGGGGGCCTGGCTACACCTTC. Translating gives CASSQDNGGPGYTF.

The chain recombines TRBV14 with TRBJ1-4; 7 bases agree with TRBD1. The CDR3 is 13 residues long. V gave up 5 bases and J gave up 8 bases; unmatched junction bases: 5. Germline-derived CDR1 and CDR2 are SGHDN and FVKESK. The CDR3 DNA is TGTGCCAGCAGCGTCTACAGGGGAGAAAAACTGTTTTTT. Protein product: CASSVYRGEKLFF.

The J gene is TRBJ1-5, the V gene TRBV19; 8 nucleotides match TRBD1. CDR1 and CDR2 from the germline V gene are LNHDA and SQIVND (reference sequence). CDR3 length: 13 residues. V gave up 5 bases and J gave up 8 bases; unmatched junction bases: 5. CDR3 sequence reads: CASSVDREKPQHF. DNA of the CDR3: TGTGCCAGTAGTGTGGACAGGGAGAAGCCCCAGCATTTT.

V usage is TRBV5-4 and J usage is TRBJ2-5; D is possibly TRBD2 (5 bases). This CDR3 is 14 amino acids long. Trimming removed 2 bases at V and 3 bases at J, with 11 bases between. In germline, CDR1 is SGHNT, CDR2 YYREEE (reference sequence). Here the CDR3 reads CASSLRGPEETQYF. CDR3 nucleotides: TGTGCCAGCAGCTTACGGGGTCCCGAAGAGACCCAGTACTTC.

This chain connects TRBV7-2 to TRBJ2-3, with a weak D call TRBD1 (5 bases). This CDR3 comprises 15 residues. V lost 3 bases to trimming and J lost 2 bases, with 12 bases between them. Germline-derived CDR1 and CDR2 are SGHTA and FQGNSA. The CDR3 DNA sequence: TGTGCCAGCAGCTTGAACAGGAGAAACACAGATACGCAGTATTTT. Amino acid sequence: CASSLNRRNTDTQYF.

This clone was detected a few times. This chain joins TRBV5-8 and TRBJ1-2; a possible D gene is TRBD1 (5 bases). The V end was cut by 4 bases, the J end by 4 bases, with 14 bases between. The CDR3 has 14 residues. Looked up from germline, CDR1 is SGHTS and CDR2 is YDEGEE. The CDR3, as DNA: TGTGCCAGCAGCGGGAGGGACCCCACCTATGGCTACACCTTC. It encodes CASSGRDPTYGYTF.

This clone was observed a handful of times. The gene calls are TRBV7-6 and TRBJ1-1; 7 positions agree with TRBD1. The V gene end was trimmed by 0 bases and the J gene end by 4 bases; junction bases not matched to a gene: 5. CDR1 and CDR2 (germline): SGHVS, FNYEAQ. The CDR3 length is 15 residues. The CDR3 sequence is CASSLADRVSTEAFF. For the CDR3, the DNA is TGTGCCAGCAGCTTAGCCGACAGGGTAAGCACTGAAGCTTTCTTT.

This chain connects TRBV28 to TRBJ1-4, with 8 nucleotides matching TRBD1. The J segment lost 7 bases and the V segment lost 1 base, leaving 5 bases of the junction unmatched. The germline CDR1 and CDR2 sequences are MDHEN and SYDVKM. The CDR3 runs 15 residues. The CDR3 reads CASSLFAGGSEKLFF. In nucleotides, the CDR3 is TGTGCCAGCAGTTTATTTGCAGGGGGCTCTGAAAAACTGTTTTTT.

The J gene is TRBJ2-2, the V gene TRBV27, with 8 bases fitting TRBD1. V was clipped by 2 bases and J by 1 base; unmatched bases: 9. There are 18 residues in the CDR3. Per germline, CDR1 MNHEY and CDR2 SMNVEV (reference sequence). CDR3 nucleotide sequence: TGTGCCAGCAGTTTAAGGCCCGGGACAGGCGGGAACACCGGGGAGCTGTTTTTT. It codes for CASSLRPGTGGNTGELFF.

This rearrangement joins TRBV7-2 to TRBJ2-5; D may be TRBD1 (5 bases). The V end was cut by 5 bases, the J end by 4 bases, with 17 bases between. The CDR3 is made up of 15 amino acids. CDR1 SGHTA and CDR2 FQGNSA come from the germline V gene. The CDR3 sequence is CASSPGPLVGETQYF. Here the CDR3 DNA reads TGTGCCAGCAGCCCAGGGCCCTTGGTGGGAGAGACCCAGTACTTC.

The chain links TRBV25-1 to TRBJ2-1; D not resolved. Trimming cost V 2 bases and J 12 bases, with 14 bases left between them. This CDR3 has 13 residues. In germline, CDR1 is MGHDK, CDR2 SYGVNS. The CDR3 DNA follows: TGTGCCAGCAGTGAAACGGGTACGAACGGGCAGTTCTTC. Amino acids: CASSETGTNGQFF. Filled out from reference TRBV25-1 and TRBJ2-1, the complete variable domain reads EADIYQTPRYLVIGTGKKITLECSQTMGHDKMYWYQQDPGMELHLIHYSYGVNSTEKGDLSSESTVSRIRTEHFPLTLESARPSHTSQYLCASSETGTNGQFFGPGTRLTVL.

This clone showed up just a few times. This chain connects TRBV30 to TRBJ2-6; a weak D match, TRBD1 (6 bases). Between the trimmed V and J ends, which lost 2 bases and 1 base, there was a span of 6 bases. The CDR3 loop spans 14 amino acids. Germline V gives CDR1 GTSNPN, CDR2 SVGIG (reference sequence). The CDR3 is CAWSTGSGANVLTF. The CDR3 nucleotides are TGTGCCTGGAGTACAGGGTCTGGGGCCAACGTCCTGACTTTC.